Listed below are T cell receptor beta chains from one sample, sequenced in a study of cytomegalovirus exposure and HLA in healthy donors. Using immunoSEQ multiplex PCR, the repertoire was profiled, and TCRdb retains in-frame clones only, with some absent. Among about 130,000 clones listed, roughly two thirds were seen once. The sequencing sample was made of PBMCs. These receptors all stem from a man aged 30 to 45 in good health and CMV-seropositive. Each CDR3 is given with its conserved first and last residue.

V: TRBV16; J: TRBJ2-1; CDR3: CASSYGTGPYNEQFF
V: TRBV18; J: TRBJ2-1; CDR3: CASSSLAGANEQFF
V: TRBV9; J: TRBJ1-1; CDR3: CASSPSGANTEAFF
V: TRBV5-4; J: TRBJ2-7; CDR3: CASSLTGTGQEEQYF
V: TRBV7-2; J: TRBJ1-2; CDR3: CASSRNPQGSGGYTF
V: TRBV5-6; J: TRBJ2-2; CDR3: CASQLAGPGELFF
V: TRBV4-1; J: TRBJ2-7; CDR3: CASSQRQGGIYEQYF
V: TRBV7-6; J: TRBJ2-3; CDR3: CASSFGFGTSGRATDTQYF
V: TRBV2; J: TRBJ2-7; CDR3: CATRLVYEQYF
V: TRBV5-1; J: TRBJ2-1; CDR3: CASRSAGAAYNEQFF
V: TRBV15; J: TRBJ2-7; CDR3: CATSRESGSYEQYF
V: TRBV27; J: TRBJ2-7; CDR3: CASSLYSGNAYEQYF
V: TRBV5-6; J: TRBJ1-1; CDR3: CASSFTRGKTEAFF
V: TRBV30; J: TRBJ2-5; CDR3: CAWAFSETQYF
V: TRBV25-1; J: TRBJ1-4; CDR3: CASSDSRQGGEKLFF
V: TRBV28; J: TRBJ1-5; CDR3: CASRRGEEAQPQHF
V: TRBV5-1; J: TRBJ1-2; CDR3: CASSLVSPVYGYTF
V: TRBV5-6; J: TRBJ2-2; CDR3: CASSLGQGATGELFF
V: TRBV6-5; J: TRBJ2-5; CDR3: CASQEGGPRGTQYF
V: TRBV7-6; J: TRBJ1-1; CDR3: CASSPGFRTEAFF
V: TRBV2; J: TRBJ2-1; CDR3: CASSDRRSTEQFF
V: TRBV4-1; J: TRBJ2-3; CDR3: CASSMIDRPGTDTQYF
V: TRBV6-5; J: TRBJ1-2; CDR3: CASSQRWGRYGYTF
V: TRBV2; J: TRBJ1-5; CDR3: CASRKGQREQPQHF
V: TRBV7-7; J: TRBJ2-5; CDR3: CASSSTGGRETQYF
V: TRBV28; J: TRBJ2-7; CDR3: CASSFPARLAGAPEQYF
V: TRBV5-4; J: TRBJ1-2; CDR3: CASSLEGRGYYGYTF
V: TRBV5-1; J: TRBJ1-2; CDR3: CASSWAGGLLSYGYTF
V: TRBV29-1; J: TRBJ1-2; CDR3: CSVGTGAPLGYTF
V: TRBV6-4; J: TRBJ2-1; CDR3: CASSDPNNTTSGRMAAYNEQFF
V: TRBV19; J: TRBJ1-1; CDR3: CASRRLQDTEAFF
V: TRBV6-1; J: TRBJ2-3; CDR3: CASSEGWGGGTDTQYF
V: TRBV5-1; J: .; CDR3: CASYTLAGANEQYF
V: TRBV19; J: TRBJ1-5; CDR3: CASRAGGNQPQHF
V: TRBV10-3; J: TRBJ2-7; CDR3: CAISESTGLADYEQYF
V: TRBV4-2; J: TRBJ2-7; CDR3: CASSRELAGGNYEQYF
V: TRBV2; J: TRBJ2-7; CDR3: CASSDPYMGGKGFGEQYF
V: TRBV4-3; J: TRBJ2-7; CDR3: CASSAIPRYEQYF
V: TRBV5-1; J: TRBJ1-5; CDR3: CASKGAGPGNQPQHF
V: TRBV6-6; J: TRBJ1-1; CDR3: CASSSKDRGRTEAFF
V: TRBV6-6; J: TRBJ2-7; CDR3: CASSYYGGIGTYEQYF
V: TRBV2; J: TRBJ2-5; CDR3: CASSATGSRVETQYF
V: TRBV28; J: TRBJ2-6; CDR3: CASSLSGANVLTF